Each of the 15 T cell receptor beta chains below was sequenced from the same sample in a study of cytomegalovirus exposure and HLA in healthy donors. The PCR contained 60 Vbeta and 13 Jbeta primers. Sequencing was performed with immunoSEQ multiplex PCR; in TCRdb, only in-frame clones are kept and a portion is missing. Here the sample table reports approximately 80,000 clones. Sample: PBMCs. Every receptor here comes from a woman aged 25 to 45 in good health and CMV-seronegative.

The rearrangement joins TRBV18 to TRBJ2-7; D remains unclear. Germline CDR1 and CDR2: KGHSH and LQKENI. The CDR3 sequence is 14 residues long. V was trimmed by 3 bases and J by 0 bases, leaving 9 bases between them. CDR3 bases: TGTGCCAGCTCACCGAACTCCCGCTCCTACGAGCAGTACTTC. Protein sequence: CASSPNSRSYEQYF.

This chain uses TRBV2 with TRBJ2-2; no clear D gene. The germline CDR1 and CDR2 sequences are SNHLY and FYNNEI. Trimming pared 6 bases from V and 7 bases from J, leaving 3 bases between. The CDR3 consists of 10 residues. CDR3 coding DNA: TGTGCCAGCAGGCGCGGGGAGCTGTTTTTT. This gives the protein CASRRGELFF.

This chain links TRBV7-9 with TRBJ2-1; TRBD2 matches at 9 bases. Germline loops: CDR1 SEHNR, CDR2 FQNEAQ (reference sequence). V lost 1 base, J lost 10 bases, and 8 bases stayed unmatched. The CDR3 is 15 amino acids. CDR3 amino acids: CASSLDGGRAREQFF. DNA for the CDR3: TGTGCCAGCAGCTTAGATGGCGGGAGGGCCAGAGAGCAGTTCTTC.

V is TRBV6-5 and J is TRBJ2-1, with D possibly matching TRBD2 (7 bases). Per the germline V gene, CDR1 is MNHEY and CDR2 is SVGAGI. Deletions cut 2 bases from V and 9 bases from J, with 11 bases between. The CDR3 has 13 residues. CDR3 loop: CASSYEGGSEQFF. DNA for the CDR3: TGTGCCAGCAGTTACGAGGGGGGGTCTGAGCAGTTCTTC.

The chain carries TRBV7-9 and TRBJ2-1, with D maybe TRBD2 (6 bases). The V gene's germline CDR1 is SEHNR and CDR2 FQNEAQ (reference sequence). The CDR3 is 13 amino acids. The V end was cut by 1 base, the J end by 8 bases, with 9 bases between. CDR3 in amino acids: CASSLGDWDEQFF. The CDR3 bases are TGTGCCAGCAGCTTAGGGGACTGGGATGAGCAGTTCTTC.

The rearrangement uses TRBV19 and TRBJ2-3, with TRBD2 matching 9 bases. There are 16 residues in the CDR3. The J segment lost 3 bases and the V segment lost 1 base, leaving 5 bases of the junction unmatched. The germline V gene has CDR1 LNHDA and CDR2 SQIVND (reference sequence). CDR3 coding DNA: TGTGCCAGTAGTATAGCAGTAGCGGGAGTTACAGATACGCAGTATTTT. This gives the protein CASSIAVAGVTDTQYF.

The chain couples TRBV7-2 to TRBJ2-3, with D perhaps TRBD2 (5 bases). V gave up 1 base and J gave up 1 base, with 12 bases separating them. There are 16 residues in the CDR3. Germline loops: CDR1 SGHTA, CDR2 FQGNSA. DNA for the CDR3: TGTGCCAGCAGCTTAGTGGGTGGGCGGGGCACAGATACGCAGTATTTT. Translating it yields CASSLVGGRGTDTQYF.

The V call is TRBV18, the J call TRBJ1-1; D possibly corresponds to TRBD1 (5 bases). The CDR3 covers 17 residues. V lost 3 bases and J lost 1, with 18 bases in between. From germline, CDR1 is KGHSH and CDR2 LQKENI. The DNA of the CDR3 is TGTGCCAGCTCACCGGGGCAGGGAAGAGCGTGGAACACTGAAGCTTTCTTT. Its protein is CASSPGQGRAWNTEAFF.

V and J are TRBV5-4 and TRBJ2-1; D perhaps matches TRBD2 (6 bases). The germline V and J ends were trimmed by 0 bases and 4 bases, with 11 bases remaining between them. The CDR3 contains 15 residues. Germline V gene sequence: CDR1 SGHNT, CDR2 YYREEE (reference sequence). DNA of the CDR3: TGTGCCAGCAGCTTGGGGGCTAGCGAATACAATGAGCAGTTCTTC. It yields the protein CASSLGASEYNEQFF.

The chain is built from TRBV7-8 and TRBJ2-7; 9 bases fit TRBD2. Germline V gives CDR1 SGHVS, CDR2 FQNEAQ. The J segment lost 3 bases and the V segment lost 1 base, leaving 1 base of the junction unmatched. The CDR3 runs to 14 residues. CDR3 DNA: TGTGCCAGCAGCTTAGTAGCGGGAGTCTACGAGCAGTACTTC. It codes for CASSLVAGVYEQYF.

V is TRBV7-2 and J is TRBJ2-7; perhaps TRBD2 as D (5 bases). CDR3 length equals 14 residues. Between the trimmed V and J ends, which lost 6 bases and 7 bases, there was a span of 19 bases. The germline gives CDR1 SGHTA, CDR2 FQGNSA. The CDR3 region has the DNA TGTGCCAGCAGAGTGAGTCTAGCCCCGGAGGAGCAGTACTTC. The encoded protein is CASRVSLAPEEQYF.

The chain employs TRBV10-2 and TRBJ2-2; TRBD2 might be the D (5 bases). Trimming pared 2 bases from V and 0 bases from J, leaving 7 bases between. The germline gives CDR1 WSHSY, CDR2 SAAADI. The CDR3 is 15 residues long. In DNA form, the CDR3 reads TGCGCCAGCAGTGAGAGTAGCGCGAACACCGGGGAGCTGTTTTTT. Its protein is CASSESSANTGELFF.

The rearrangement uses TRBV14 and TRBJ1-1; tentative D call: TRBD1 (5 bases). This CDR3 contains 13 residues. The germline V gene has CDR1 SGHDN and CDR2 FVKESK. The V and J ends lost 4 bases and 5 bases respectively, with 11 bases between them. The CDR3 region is CASSLAAGTEAFF. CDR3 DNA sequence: TGTGCCAGCAGCCTGGCCGCAGGGACTGAAGCTTTCTTT. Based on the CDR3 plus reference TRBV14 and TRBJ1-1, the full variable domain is EAGVTQFPSHSVIEKGQTVTLRCDPISGHDNLYWYRRVMGKEIKFLLHFVKESKQDESGMPNNRFLAERTGGTYSTLKVQPAELEDSGVYFCASSLAAGTEAFFGQGTRLTVV.

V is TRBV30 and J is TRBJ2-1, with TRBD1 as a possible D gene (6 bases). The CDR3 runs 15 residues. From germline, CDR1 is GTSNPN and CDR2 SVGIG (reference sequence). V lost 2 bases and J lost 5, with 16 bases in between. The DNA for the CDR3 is TGTGCCTGGAGTACACAGGGAACGGCCCACAATGAGCAGTTCTTC. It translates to CAWSTQGTAHNEQFF.

The CDR3 DNA is TGCGCCAGCAGCTTTCAGGGCGGCGGAGATACGCAGTATTTT. Protein sequence: CASSFQGGGDTQYF. V and J are TRBV5-1 and TRBJ2-3; D is perhaps TRBD1 (5 bases). Per the germline V gene, CDR1 is SGHRS and CDR2 is YFSETQ. The CDR3 spans 14 residues. V was cut by 2 bases and J by 5 bases, with 12 bases left in between. Together with reference TRBV5-1 and TRBJ2-3, the CDR3 gives the full variable domain: KAGVTQTPRYLIKTRGQQVTLSCSPISGHRSVSWYQQTPGQGLQFLFEYFSETQRNKGNFPGRFSGRQFSNSRSEMNVSTLELGDSALYLCASSFQGGGDTQYFGPGTRLTVL.